The clone carrying this TCR beta chain appeared a few times. Its target is not known. Its ends do not fully match the called genes, so a read error is possible. The data belong to a study of T-cell reconstitution after alpha-beta-depleted transplantation in children. The CDR3 contains 15 residues. CDR1 SGHRS and CDR2 YFSETQ come from the germline V gene. Preparing the TCRbeta library involved the use of unique molecular identifiers. TCRdb re-derived calls from the PCR reads in MiXCR, one entry per CDR3 protein. Here the sample spans 900,000 or so distinct CDR3 sequences, roughly 16% being singletons. Overall study results and limits: T-cell numbers and diversity one year post-transplant derived largely from freshly generated T cells.

Here the sequenced sample was PBMCs, mostly from graft donor cells, taken 360 days after TCRalphabeta/CD19-depleted stem cell transplant. This sequence originates from a male patient younger than 18 who had a stem cell transplant for acute lymphoblastic leukemia, so the T cells may come from the graft donor. The rearrangement links TRBV5-1 to TRBJ1-1, with TRBD1 identical over 8 bases. CDR3: CASSLPGGRNAEAFF. For the CDR3, the DNA is TGCGCCAGCAGCTTACCAGGGGGCCGGAACGCTGAAGCTTTCTTT.